This T cell receptor (beta chain) was identified in a study of cytomegalovirus exposure and HLA in healthy donors. Findings and caveats of the study: Several top significant clusters appeared, in a later analysis, to be linked to common viral pathogens. Later analysis identified a missense DCLRE1C variant that was linked to TCR beta V- and J-gene trimming.

In the PCR, 60 Vbeta and 13 Jbeta primers were used. Sequencing used immunoSEQ multiplex PCR; TCRdb keeps in-frame clones, though not all of them. The sample has about 150,000 clones; 78% are singletons. Despite likely unrecorded immune exposures, the donors were nominally healthy at the time of sampling. CDR1 and CDR2 from the germline V gene are MDHEN and SYDVKM. The germline V and J ends were trimmed by 4 bases and 2 bases, with 20 bases remaining between them. The CDR3 consists of 17 residues. Details on this clone: Its specificity is unknown.

The chain recombines TRBV28 with TRBJ2-5; TRBD1 is a possible D gene (5 bases). The sample consisted of PBMCs. The TCR originated in a woman aged 45-59 years in good health and CMV-seropositive. The CDR3 sequence is CASSSLGAGMKQETQYF. DNA of the CDR3: TGTGCCAGCAGTTCTCTTGGGGCAGGGATGAAGCAAGAGACCCAGTACTTC.